This entry describes one TCR beta chain. It has no known antigen specificity. Qualities for individual bases were not recorded, and no much larger clone is one base off. The germline V and J ends show losses of 3 bases and 4 bases respectively, and no gene match explains 4 bases of the junction. Including cysteine and phenylalanine, the CDR3 has 14 amino acids. The kept DNA is CDR3 alone, 42 bases in frame from the first base. Taken from the germline V gene, the CDR1 and CDR2 loops are SGHRS and YFSETQ. Library creation used the immunoSEQ multiplex PCR assay. The multiplex PCR relied on a mix of 60 forward primers for TCR Vbeta segments and 13 reverse primers for TCR Jbeta segments. The CDR3 region of rearranged TCR beta genes was amplified from genomic DNA with a multiplex PCR assay. The amplified TCR beta libraries were sequenced on the Illumina HiSeq System as 87-base-pair reads. As for how the authors treated the data: A later analysis counted about 76 million unique TCR beta chains across the 550 to 800 repertoires, and 9.5 million to 11 million of these chains were shared by at least two donors. To remove PCR and sequencing errors, raw reads were error-corrected and collapsed into unique sequences using a nearest-neighbor algorithm that merged closely related sequences. Alignment of CDR3 sequences to IMGT reference sequences was used to assign V, D and J gene segments. For a sequence to be retained, a match of at least six nucleotides was required to both a V gene segment and a J gene segment. Rearrangements were classified as productive when the CDR3 lacked stop codons and remained in frame with V and J, and all other rearrangements were classified as non-productive. CDR3 was defined according to IMGT convention as the region running from the second conserved V-encoded cysteine to the conserved J-encoded phenylalanine. The earlier analysis of about 560 of the donors excluded any sequence lacking an unambiguous match to a single V gene segment. In an earlier analysis of several hundred of the donors, V segments were called functional above 56.7% productive rearrangements and were called segregating when the between-donor standard deviation exceeded 5%. A statistical classification framework was developed to diagnose cytomegalovirus status using the catalog of TCR beta chain sequences. In a later analysis, V and J genes were assigned by comparing TCR nucleotide sequences against IMGT/GENE-DB human TR gene sequences. In a later analysis, CDR3 sequences and most-parsimonious VDJ recombination scenarios were assigned using the TCRdist pipeline. A later analysis defined each TCR beta chain by its CDR3 amino acid sequence plus V-gene family, and excluded reads lacking a unique V-gene family. In a later analysis, some 600 highly shared, low-generation-probability nucleotide sequences were removed to address suspected cross-contamination and a sequencing artifact. In a later analysis, a clonal expansion index was calculated for each public chain from normalized within-repertoire ranks of inferred template counts. A later analysis computed generation probabilities with a VDJ recombination model fitted to out-of-frame rearrangements, and checked the results against IGoR. Hypergeometric tests were used in a later analysis to score TCR-TCR, TCR-HLA and TCR-CMV co-occurrence, with a repertoire-size bias correction applied to the TCR pairs. False discovery rates were estimated in a later analysis by permuting HLA or CMV assignments 20 times. A later analysis grouped co-occurring TCRs with DBSCAN, adding TCRdist sequence similarity when clustering within HLA-allele-positive subsets. Repertoires with fewer than 30,000 or more than 120,000 public chains, plus five repertoires with anomalous nucleotide sharing, were excluded from co-occurrence clustering. This immuneACCESS table, as held by TCRdb, lists in-frame sequences with V and J called but not all clones. Of the missing ones, under half trace to an unresolved V gene in checked studies; the others have no known cause. The V and J calls and clone size are taken from that table; D and trimming were inferred from the DNA. Here the sample has roughly 150,000 clones; roughly 82% occur a single time. Of the sample, about 3.7% falls within the top ten clones.

This entry belongs to a study of cytomegalovirus exposure and HLA in healthy donors (TCRdb year 2017). In the study overall: An earlier analysis of around 600 of the donors reported 250 to 350 Gb of sequence data and 117 million unique TCR beta sequences from roughly 200 million T cells. An early release that covered about 600 HLA-typed donors contained approximately 300 gigabases of sequencing data and tens of millions of unique TCR sequences. The genetic ancestry cluster associated with self-reported Caucasian donors included about four fifths of the roughly 410 genotyped donors. The study aimed to test whether signatures of past pathogen exposure could be identified by cataloging public T cell receptors. Using immunosequencing, the study profiled T cell repertoires from 550 to 750 subjects and related those repertoires to cytomegalovirus serostatus. A separate validation cohort of 100 to 150 different subjects was used in addition to the 666-subject first cohort. To predict cytomegalovirus infection status, the study combined high-throughput TCR immunosequencing, statistical association of individual TCRs with disease status, and machine learning. In a later analysis, previously published TCR beta repertoires from fewer than 750 donors were re-analyzed and high-resolution HLA genotyping was added so that TCR occurrence patterns could be studied. Rather than drawing on any new phenotypic data, the later analysis identified candidate immune exposures from TCR beta sequences and the way those sequences occurred across donors. To decide whether each TCR beta V gene segment behaved as functional or pseudogenic, an earlier analysis of some 600 of the donors relied on high-throughput TCR beta sequencing. Donor age, sex, ethnicity and CMV serostatus were collected together with the repertoire data. In a later genetic analysis, genome-wide SNP genotypes for about 55% of the roughly 700 donors were used, and that subset was treated as a discovery cohort. All discovery cohort repertoires had been generated on a single sequencing platform. HLA typing included class I and class II loci at four-digit resolution. Typing coverage varied by locus: about 629-640 donors for A, B, C, DRB1 and DQB1; more than 500 for DQA1; over 600 for DPA1; roughly 450 for DPB1. Because of strong linkage in the cohort, roughly five DR-DQ haplotypes were treated as single units for association and clustering. On average, around 240,000 unique TCR beta nucleotide sequences were sequenced per donor among a few hundred genotyped donors of the cohort, with roughly 20% of those sequences being non-productive. General study outcomes and caveats: CMV serostatus was the only immune exposure information available for the cohort. Several of the top co-occurrence clusters appeared to be linked to parvovirus B19, influenza, CMV and Epstein-Barr virus, according to a later analysis. A later analysis found that most CMV-associated TCR beta chains appeared HLA-restricted, with HLA associations seemingly driven largely by CMV exposure. A total of about 180 TCR beta chains were listed by the study as associated with cytomegalovirus. A later analysis found that HLA-associated TCR beta chains were more clonally expanded and had lower generation probabilities than equally common non-associated chains. Across donors, most TCR sequences were observed very rarely, whereas some public TCRs were present in many individuals. A further reported finding was that TCR beta sequences accurately predicted the HLA-A and HLA-B alleles for most subjects in the first cohort. Some IMGT-functional V segments, including TRBV6-2 and TRBV6-3, could not be distinguished by the 87-base-pair reads and were therefore excluded. Roughly uniform sequencing depth across donors was assumed in presence/absence analyses, although this assumption may not hold. A later analysis found that TCR association rates varied across HLA loci, with DRB1 alleles showing the most associated TCRs and HLA-C alleles the fewest. In a later genetic analysis, a missense DCLRE1C variant was associated with V-gene and J-gene trimming of TCR beta chains, and the association was replicated in an independent cohort. The authors suggested that the approach could potentially be generalized to other disease states and immunological phenotypes. The classifier was reported to diagnose cytomegalovirus status with high specificity and sensitivity in both the original and validation cohorts. Broadly in line with IMGT annotations, most TCR beta V segments showed up in productive rearrangements about 87% or about 30% of the time in an earlier analysis of 450 to 750 of the donors. A cluster of highly shared sequence variants was judged likely to be a technical artifact of the sequencing pipeline. Compared with the roughly 710-donor mean, donors in an Asian-associated ancestry cluster had fewer N-insertions in productive TCRs, according to a later genetic analysis. A later analysis associated around 16,000 TCR beta sequences with specific HLA alleles at a false discovery rate of 0.05. Because counts were too low, about 15 rarely observed V segments, including chromosome 9 orphons, were left out of the earlier analysis of over 550 of the donors. Three of the identified cytomegalovirus-associated TCR beta chains were confirmed in vitro to be specific for cytomegalovirus antigens. Linkage disequilibrium might explain the correlated functional status among segregating V segments, but an unknown experimental factor could not be excluded. HLA typing was unavailable for some donors at each locus, so association tests used only the typed subset. In this cohort, only TCR beta chains were sequenced, and detectable features were limited by the absence of alpha or paired-chain data. When HLA alleles, especially DR and DQ, strongly co-occurred, TCR associations were difficult to assign to individual alleles.

In total, roughly 670 healthy bone marrow donors made up the cohort. At the time of sampling, every cohort member was nominally healthy, though immune exposures that went unrecorded were likely present. The donor tested CMV seronegative and was one of the 352 seronegative cohort members. Every donor gave a peripheral blood sample, and the peripheral blood mononuclear cells from that sample were used for TCR beta sequencing. The Qiagen DNeasy Blood Extraction Kit was used to extract genomic DNA from the blood cell samples. The chain is assembled from TRBV5-1 and TRBJ1-1, with 9 bases in between that match TRBD1. The receptor was derived from a male donor in good health and CMV-seronegative. Sequencing used PBMCs. This receptor has the CDR3 CASSSYRGLTEAFF. The nucleotide sequence reads TGCGCCAGCAGCTCCTACAGGGGGCTCACTGAAGCTTTCTTT.